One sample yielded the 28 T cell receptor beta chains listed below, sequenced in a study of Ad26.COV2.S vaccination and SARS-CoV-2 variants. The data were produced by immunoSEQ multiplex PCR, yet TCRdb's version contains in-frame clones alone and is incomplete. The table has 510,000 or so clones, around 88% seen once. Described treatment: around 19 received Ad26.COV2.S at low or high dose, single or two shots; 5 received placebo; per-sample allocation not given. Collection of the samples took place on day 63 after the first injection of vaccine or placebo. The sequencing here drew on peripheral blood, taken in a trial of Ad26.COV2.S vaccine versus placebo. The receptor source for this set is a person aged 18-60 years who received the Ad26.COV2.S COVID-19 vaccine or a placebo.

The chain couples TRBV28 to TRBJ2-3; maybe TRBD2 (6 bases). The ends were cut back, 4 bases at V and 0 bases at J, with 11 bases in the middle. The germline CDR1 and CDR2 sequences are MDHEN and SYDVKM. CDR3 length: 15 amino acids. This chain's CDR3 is CASSSGAGSTDTQYF. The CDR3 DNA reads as TGTGCCAGCAGTTCGGGTGCGGGAAGCACAGATACGCAGTATTTT.

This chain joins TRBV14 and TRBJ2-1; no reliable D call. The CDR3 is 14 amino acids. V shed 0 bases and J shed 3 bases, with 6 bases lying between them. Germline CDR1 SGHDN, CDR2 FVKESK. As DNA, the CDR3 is TGTGCCAGCAGCCAAGACAGCTTCTACAATGAGCAGTTCTTC. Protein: CASSQDSFYNEQFF. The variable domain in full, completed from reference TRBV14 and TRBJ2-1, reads EAGVTQFPSHSVIEKGQTVTLRCDPISGHDNLYWYRRVMGKEIKFLLHFVKESKQDESGMPNNRFLAERTGGTYSTLKVQPAELEDSGVYFCASSQDSFYNEQFFGPGTRLTVL.

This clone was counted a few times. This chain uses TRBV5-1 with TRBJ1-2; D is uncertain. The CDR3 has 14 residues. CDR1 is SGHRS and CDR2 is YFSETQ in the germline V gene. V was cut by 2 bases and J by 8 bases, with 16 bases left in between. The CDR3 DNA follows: TGCGCCAGCAGCTTAGAGGGCAGCCCGCGGGGCTACACCTTC. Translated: CASSLEGSPRGYTF.

In DNA, the CDR3 is TGTGCCAGCAGCCCGAGGGCAGGGTACCCCGGGGAGCTGTTTTTT. As protein: CASSPRAGYPGELFF. V is TRBV7-9 and J is TRBJ2-2; D may correspond to TRBD1 or TRBD2 (5 bases each). CDR1 SEHNR and CDR2 FQNEAQ come from the germline V gene (reference sequence). Trimming removed 5 bases from V and 6 bases from J, with 16 bases in between. This CDR3 is built from 15 residues.

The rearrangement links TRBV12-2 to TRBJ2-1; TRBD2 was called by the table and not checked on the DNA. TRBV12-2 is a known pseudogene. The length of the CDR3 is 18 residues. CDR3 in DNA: TGTGCAAGTCGCTTAAGCCCCACAGTGGGAGTAACCTACAATGAGCAGTTCTTC. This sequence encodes CASRLSPTVGVTYNEQFF.

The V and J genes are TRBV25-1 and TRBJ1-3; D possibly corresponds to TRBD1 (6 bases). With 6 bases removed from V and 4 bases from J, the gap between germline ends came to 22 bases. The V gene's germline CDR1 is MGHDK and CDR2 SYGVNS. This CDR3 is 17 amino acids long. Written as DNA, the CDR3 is TGTGCCAGCAGGCAAACCAATACCGGGACAATGGGAAACACCATATATTTT. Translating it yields CASRQTNTGTMGNTIYF. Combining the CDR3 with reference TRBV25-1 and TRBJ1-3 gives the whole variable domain EADIYQTPRYLVIGTGKKITLECSQTMGHDKMYWYQQDPGMELHLIHYSYGVNSTEKGDLSSESTVSRIRTEHFPLTLESARPSHTSQYLCASRQTNTGTMGNTIYFGEGSWLTVV.

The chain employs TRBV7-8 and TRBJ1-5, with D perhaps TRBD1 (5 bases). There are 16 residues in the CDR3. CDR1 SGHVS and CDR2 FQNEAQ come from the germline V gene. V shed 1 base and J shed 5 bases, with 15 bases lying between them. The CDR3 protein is CASSLVLGQGYQPQHF. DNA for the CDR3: TGTGCCAGCAGCTTAGTTTTGGGGCAGGGTTATCAGCCCCAGCATTTT.

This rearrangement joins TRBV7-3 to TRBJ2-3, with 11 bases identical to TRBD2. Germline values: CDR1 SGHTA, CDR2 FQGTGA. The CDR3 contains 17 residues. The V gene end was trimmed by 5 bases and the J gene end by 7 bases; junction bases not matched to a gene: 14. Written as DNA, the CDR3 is TGTGCCAGCAGCCATTTTAGCGGGAGGGCCGGGGGAAATACGCAGTATTTT. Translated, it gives CASSHFSGRAGGNTQYF.

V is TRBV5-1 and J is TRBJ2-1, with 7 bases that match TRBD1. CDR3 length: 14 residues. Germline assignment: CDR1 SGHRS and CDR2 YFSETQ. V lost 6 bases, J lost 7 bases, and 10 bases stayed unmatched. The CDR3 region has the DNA TGCGCCAGCAAAAGGGCAGGGGGTGCGAATGAGCAGTTCTTC. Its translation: CASKRAGGANEQFF.

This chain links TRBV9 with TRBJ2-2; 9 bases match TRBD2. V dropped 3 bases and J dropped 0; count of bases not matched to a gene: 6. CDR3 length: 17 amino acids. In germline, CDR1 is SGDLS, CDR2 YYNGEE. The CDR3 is CASSGGVAGANTGELFF. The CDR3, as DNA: TGTGCCAGCAGCGGGGGGGTAGCGGGAGCGAACACCGGGGAGCTGTTTTTT. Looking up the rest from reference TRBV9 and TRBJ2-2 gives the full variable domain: DSGVTQTPKHLITATGQRVTLRCSPRSGDLSVYWYQQSLDQGLQFLIQYYNGEERAKGNILERFSAQQFPDLHSELNLSSLELGDSALYFCASSGGVAGANTGELFFGEGSRLTVL.

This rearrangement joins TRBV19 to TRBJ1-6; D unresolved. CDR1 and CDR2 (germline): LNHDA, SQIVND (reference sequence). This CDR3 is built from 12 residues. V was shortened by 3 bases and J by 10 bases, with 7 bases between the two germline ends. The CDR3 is CASSIGYSPLHF. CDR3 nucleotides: TGTGCCAGTAGTATTGGTTACTCACCCCTCCACTTT.

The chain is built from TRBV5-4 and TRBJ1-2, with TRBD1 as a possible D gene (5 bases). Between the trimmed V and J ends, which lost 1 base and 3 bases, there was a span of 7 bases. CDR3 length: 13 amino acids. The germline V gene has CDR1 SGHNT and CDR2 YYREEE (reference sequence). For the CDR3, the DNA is TGTGCCAGCAGCTTGCAGGGCTACTATGGCTACACCTTC. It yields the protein CASSLQGYYGYTF.

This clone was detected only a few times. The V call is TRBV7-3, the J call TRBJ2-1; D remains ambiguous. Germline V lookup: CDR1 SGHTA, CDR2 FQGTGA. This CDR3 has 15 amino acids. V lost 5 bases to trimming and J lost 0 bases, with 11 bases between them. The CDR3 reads CASSPTWSSYNEQFF. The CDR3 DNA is TGTGCCAGCAGCCCCACTTGGAGCTCCTACAATGAGCAGTTCTTC.

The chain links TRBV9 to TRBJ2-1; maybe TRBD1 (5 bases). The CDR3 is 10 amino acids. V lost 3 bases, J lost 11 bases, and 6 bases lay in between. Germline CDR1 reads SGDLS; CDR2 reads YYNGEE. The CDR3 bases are TGTGCCAGCAGCGACAGGAAGCAGTTCTTC. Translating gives CASSDRKQFF.

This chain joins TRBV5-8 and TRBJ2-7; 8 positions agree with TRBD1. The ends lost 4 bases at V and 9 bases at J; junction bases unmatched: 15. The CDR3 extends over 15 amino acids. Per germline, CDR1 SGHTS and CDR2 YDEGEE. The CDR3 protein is CASSGDRTPPRGQYF. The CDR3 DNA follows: TGTGCCAGCAGCGGGGACAGGACACCTCCCCGCGGGCAGTACTTC. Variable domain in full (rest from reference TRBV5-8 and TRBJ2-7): EAGVTQSPTHLIKTRGQQATLRCSPISGHTSVYWYQQALGLGLQFLLWYDEGEERNRGNFPPRFSGRQFPNYSSELNVNALELEDSALYLCASSGDRTPPRGQYFGPGTRLTVT.

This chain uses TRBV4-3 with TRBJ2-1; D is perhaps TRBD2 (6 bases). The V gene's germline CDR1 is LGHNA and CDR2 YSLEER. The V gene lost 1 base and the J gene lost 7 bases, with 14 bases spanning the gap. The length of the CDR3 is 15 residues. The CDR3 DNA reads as TGCGCCAGCAGCCAAGGAGGCGGGAATGGGAATGAGCAGTTCTTC. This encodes CASSQGGGNGNEQFF.

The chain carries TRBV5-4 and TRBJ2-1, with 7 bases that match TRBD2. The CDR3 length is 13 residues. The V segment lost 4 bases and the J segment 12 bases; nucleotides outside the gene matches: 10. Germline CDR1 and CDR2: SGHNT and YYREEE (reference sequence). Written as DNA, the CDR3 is TGTGCCAGCAGCCGAGACTCGGGCGGGGGGCAGTTCTTC. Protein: CASSRDSGGGQFF.

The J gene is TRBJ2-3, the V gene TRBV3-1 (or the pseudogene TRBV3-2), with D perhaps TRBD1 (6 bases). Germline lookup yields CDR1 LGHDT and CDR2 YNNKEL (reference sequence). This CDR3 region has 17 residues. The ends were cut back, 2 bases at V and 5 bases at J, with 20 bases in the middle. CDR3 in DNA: TGTGCCAGCAGCCAACCAGGACAGAGCACAGCTTTAGATACGCAGTATTTT. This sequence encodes CASSQPGQSTALDTQYF.

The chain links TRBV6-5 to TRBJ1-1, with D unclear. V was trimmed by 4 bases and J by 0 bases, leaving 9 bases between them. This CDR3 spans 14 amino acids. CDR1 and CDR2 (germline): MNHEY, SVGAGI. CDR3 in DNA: TGTGCCAGCAGTTGGGGTCAGATGAACACTGAAGCTTTCTTT. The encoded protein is CASSWGQMNTEAFF.

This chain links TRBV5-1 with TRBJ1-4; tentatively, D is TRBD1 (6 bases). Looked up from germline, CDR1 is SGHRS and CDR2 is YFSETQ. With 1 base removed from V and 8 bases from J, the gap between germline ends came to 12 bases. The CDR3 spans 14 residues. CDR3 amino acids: CASSLLQGNEKLFF. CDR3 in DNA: TGCGCCAGCAGCTTGTTACAGGGTAACGAAAAACTGTTTTTT.

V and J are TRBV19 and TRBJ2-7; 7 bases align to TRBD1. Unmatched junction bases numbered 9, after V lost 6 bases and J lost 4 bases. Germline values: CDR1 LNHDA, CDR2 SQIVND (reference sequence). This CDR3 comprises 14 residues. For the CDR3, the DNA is TGTGCCAGTAGACCGACAGGGACCTCGTACGAGCAGTACTTC. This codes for CASRPTGTSYEQYF. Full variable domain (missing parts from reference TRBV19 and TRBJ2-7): DGGITQSPKYLFRKEGQNVTLSCEQNLNHDAMYWYRQDPGQGLRLIYYSQIVNDFQKGDIAEGYSVSREKKESFPLTVTSAQKNPTAFYLCASRPTGTSYEQYFGPGTRLTVT.

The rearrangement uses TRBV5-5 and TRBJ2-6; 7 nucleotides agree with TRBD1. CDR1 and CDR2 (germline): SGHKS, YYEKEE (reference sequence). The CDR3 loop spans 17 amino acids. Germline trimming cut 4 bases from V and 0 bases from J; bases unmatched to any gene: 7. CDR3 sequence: CASSSDRVSSGANVLTF. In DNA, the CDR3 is TGTGCCAGCAGCAGCGACAGGGTGAGCTCTGGGGCCAACGTCCTGACTTTC.

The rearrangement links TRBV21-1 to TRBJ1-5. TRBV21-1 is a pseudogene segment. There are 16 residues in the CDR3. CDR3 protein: CASSQKKGTRARPQHF. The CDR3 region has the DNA TGTGCCAGCAGCCAGAAAAAGGGGACTAGAGCCCGGCCCCAGCATTTT.

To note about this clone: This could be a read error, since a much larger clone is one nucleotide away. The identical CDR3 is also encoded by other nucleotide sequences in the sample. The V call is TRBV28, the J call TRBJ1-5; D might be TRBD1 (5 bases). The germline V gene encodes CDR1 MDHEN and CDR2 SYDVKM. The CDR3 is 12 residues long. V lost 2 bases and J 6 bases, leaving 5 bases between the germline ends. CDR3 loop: CASSLGGQPQHF. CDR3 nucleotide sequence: TGTGCCAGCAGTTTAGGGGGTCAGCCCCAGCATTTT.

The CDR3 sequence is CASSRTPGQGEKLFF. In DNA, the CDR3 is TGTGCCAGCAGTCGTACTCCGGGACAGGGTGAAAAACTGTTTTTT. The chain recombines TRBV2 with TRBJ1-4, with 9 bases aligning to TRBD1. J was trimmed by 7 bases and V by 5 bases; bases with no gene match: 8. The germline gives CDR1 SNHLY, CDR2 FYNNEI. This CDR3 has 15 amino acids.

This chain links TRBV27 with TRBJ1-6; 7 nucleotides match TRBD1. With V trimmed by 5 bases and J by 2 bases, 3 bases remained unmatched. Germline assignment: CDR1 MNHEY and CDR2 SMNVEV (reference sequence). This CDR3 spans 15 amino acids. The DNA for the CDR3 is TGTGCCAGCAGTAGCCAGGGGGCCTATAATTCACCCCTCCACTTT. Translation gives CASSSQGAYNSPLHF.

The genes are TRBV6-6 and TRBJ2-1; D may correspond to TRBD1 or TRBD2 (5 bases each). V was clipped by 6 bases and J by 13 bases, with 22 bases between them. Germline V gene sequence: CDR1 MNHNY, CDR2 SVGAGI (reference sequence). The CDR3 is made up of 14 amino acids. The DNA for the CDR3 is TGTGCCAGCAGACGAACCACGAGTTCGGGACGCCAGTTCTTC. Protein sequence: CASRRTTSSGRQFF.

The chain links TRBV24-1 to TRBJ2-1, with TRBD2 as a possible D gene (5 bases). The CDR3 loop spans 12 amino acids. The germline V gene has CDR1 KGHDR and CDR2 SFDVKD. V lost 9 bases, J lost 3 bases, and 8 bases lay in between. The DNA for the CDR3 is TGTGCCACCGGCCGGGACTACAATGAGCAGTTCTTC. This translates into CATGRDYNEQFF.